The clone carrying this TCR beta chain was counted a few times. The V and J ends lost 3 bases and 0 bases respectively, with 17 bases between them. Germline-derived CDR1 and CDR2 are SEHNR and FQNEAQ (reference sequence). The CDR3 sequence is 17 residues long. Authors' methods: Quantification of nucleated cells was approximated via reference gene primer amplification. Data came from immunoSEQ multiplex PCR; TCRdb stores just in-frame clones and leaves some out. V and J calls plus clone size are reproduced from that table; the DNA served to infer D and trimming. The data hold roughly 170,000 clones, with around 85% observed a single time. The data derive from a study of blood T cell repertoires in COVID-19. Across the study: The origin of the acute and convalescent COVID-19 samples was the United States, Italy and Spain. Sources were T cells, B-cell-depleted T cells, or PBMCs; the material itself was cDNA or gDNA.

This TCR came from a man aged 65 to 79 with active or convalescent COVID-19. The V gene is TRBV7-9, the J gene TRBJ1-2; no reliable D call. The source material was peripheral blood. The CDR3 DNA is TGTGCCAGCAGCTTTAGTGGCCGGGAGGGAGCTAACTATGGCTACACCTTC. This translates into CASSFSGREGANYGYTF. The variable domain in full, completed from reference TRBV7-9 and TRBJ1-2, reads DTGVSQNPRHKITKRGQNVTFRCDPISEHNRLYWYRQTLGQGPEFLTYFQNEAQLEKSRLLSDRFSAERPKGSFSTLEIQRTEQGDSAMYLCASSFSGREGANYGYTFGSGTRLTVV.